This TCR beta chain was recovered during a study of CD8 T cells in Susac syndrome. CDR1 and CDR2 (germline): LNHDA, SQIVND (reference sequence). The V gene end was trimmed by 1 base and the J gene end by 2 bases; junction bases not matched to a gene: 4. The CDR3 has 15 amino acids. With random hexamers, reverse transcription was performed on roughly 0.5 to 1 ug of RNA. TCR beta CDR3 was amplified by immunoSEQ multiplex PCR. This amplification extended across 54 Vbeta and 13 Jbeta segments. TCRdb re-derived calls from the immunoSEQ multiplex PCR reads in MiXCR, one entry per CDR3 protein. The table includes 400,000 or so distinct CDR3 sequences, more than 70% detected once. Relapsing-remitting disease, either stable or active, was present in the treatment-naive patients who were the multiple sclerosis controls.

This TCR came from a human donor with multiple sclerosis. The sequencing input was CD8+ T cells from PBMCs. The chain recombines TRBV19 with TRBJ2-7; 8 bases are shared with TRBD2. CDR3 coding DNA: TGTGCCAGTAGTATAGTGGGACTAGTACCCTACGAGCAGTACTTC. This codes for CASSIVGLVPYEQYF.